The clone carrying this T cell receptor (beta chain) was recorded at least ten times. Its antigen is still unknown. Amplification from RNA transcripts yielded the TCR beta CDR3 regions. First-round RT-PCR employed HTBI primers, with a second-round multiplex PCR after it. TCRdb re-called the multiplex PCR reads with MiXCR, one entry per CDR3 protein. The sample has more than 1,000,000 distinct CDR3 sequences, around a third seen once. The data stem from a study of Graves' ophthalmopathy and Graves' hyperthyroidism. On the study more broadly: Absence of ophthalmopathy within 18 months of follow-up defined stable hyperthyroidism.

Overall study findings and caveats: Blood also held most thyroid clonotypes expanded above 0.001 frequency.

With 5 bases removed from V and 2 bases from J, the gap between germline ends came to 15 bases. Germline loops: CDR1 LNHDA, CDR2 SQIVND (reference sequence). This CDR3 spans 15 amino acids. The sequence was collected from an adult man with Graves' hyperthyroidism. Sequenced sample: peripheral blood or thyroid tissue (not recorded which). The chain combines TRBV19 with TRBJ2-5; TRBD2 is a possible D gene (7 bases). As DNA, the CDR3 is TGTGCCAGTAGTGTTGGGGGGGCGCGGCAAGAGACCCAGTACTTC. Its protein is CASSVGGARQETQYF.